The 27 T cell receptor beta chains below were found in one sample sequenced in a study of cytomegalovirus exposure and HLA in healthy donors. The PCR contained 60 Vbeta and 13 Jbeta primers. The method was immunoSEQ multiplex PCR; TCRdb's version includes in-frame clones alone and lacks a portion of them. This table holds roughly 84,000 clones, around 80% found once. Sequencing used PBMCs. The receptors originated from a human donor in good health.

V usage is TRBV7-9 and J usage is TRBJ2-5; no clear D. Trimming left V 5 bases short and J 2 bases short, with 12 bases between. The CDR3 runs 14 residues. Germline V gene lookup returns CDR1 SEHNR and CDR2 FQNEAQ (reference sequence). The CDR3 reads CASSPVRRQETQYF. CDR3 DNA sequence: TGTGCCAGCAGCCCTGTTAGGAGACAAGAGACCCAGTACTTC.

J is TRBJ1-1 and V is TRBV11-2; D gene ambiguous. CDR1 and CDR2 (germline): SGHAT, FQNNGV. Trimming removed 7 bases at V and 1 base at J, with 10 bases between. CDR3 length: 13 amino acids. In DNA, the CDR3 is TGTGCCAGCATGTCCTTTCCGAACACTGAAGCTTTCTTT. Protein product: CASMSFPNTEAFF.

V usage is TRBV6-1 and J usage is TRBJ2-7; 7 nucleotides line up with TRBD2. V lost 5 bases and J lost 5; bases outside the gene matches: 9. The CDR3 has 14 amino acids. Germline CDR1 reads MNHNS; CDR2 reads SASEGT. CDR3 bases: TGTGCCAGCAGTCGTCGGGGGGAGGTGAACGAGCAGTACTTC. Protein: CASSRRGEVNEQYF.

The V gene is TRBV28, the J gene TRBJ1-6; 9 nucleotides match TRBD1. Germline lookup yields CDR1 MDHEN and CDR2 SYDVKM. Trimming removed 6 bases from V and 0 bases from J; junction bases left unmatched: 6. This CDR3 comprises 17 residues. CDR3 region: CASRGDRGSSYNSPLHF. As DNA, the CDR3 is TGTGCCAGCAGGGGAGACAGGGGGAGCTCCTATAATTCACCCCTCCACTTT.

The chain is built from TRBV5-4 and TRBJ1-6, with D possibly matching TRBD1 (6 bases). This CDR3 is 14 amino acids long. Trimming pared 3 bases from V and 7 bases from J, leaving 11 bases between. CDR1 is SGHNT and CDR2 is YYREEE in the germline V gene (reference sequence). CDR3 in DNA: TGTGCCAGCAGCTCCTGGGACAAAAATTCACCCCTCCACTTT. Translated: CASSSWDKNSPLHF.

The CDR3 region has the DNA TGCGCCAGCAGTGAAAGGGGTGAGCAGTTCTTC. Its protein is CASSERGEQFF. The chain has TRBV10-2 and TRBJ2-1; D may be TRBD1 (5 bases). This CDR3 contains 11 residues. Germline CDR1 reads WSHSY; CDR2 reads SAAADI. The V and J ends lost 3 bases and 9 bases respectively, with 6 bases between them.

This clone was recorded once. This chain uses TRBV4-2 with TRBJ1-5; D gene unclear. CDR1 and CDR2 from the germline V gene are LGHNA and YNFKEQ. The CDR3 totals 15 residues. The ends were cut back, 4 bases at V and 3 bases at J, with 13 bases in the middle. CDR3 sequence: CASSRETGANQPQHF. The CDR3, as DNA: TGTGCCAGCAGCCGAGAGACGGGAGCCAATCAGCCCCAGCATTTT.

The CDR3 DNA reads as TGTGCCATCAGTGAGACAGGGACATTCTACGAGCAGTACTTC. Amino acids: CAISETGTFYEQYF. This chain connects TRBV10-3 to TRBJ2-7; D possibly corresponds to TRBD1 (6 bases). Trimming shortened V by 2 bases and J by 3 bases, and 11 bases separated the two germline ends. This CDR3 comprises 14 residues. Germline CDR1 is ENHRY and CDR2 is SYGVKD.

The V and J genes are TRBV6-1 and TRBJ2-7, with 12 bases identical to TRBD2. Losses at the gene ends were 3 bases for V and 4 bases for J; bases not matched to a gene: 10. Germline V gene lookup returns CDR1 MNHNS and CDR2 SASEGT. The CDR3 loop spans 17 amino acids. CDR3 in amino acids: CASSDVTSGGPRYEQYF. In nucleotides, the CDR3 is TGTGCCAGCAGTGACGTGACTAGCGGGGGCCCCAGGTACGAGCAGTACTTC.

This clone was seen a handful of times. The rearrangement links TRBV30 to TRBJ2-7; TRBD1 agrees at 11 bases. Germline V gives CDR1 GTSNPN, CDR2 SVGIG (reference sequence). The CDR3 sequence is 15 residues long. The ends lost 4 bases at V and 4 bases at J; junction bases unmatched: 9. CDR3 sequence: CAWTRGGTGGYEQYF. CDR3 sequence (DNA): TGTGCCTGGACTCGGGGAGGGACAGGGGGTTACGAGCAGTACTTC.

This clone turned up a few times. The chain combines TRBV19 with TRBJ2-2; 9 bases fit TRBD2. This CDR3 contains 20 residues. CDR1 and CDR2 from the germline V gene are LNHDA and SQIVND (reference sequence). V lost 8 bases and J lost 3; bases outside the gene matches: 22. This CDR3 is CASRIRRLAEDSWDTGELFF. For the CDR3, the DNA is TGTGCCAGTCGAATCCGCCGACTAGCGGAAGACTCCTGGGACACCGGGGAGCTGTTTTTT.

The chain is built from TRBV4-3 and TRBJ1-2; the D gene is possibly TRBD1 (6 bases). The CDR3 loop spans 19 amino acids. V lost 0 bases and J lost 4, with 24 bases in between. Germline loops: CDR1 LGHNA, CDR2 YSLEER. The DNA for the CDR3 is TGCGCCAGCAGCCAAGATCGTTTGGGGGGGCCTAATCCCCTCTATGGCTACACCTTC. This sequence encodes CASSQDRLGGPNPLYGYTF.

In this sample, this clone turned up once. V usage is TRBV7-2 and J usage is TRBJ1-4; 8 nucleotides agree with TRBD1. Germline-derived CDR1 and CDR2 are SGHTA and FQGNSA. CDR3 length equals 15 residues. J was trimmed by 8 bases and V by 2 bases; bases with no gene match: 7. The CDR3 reads CASSLLGQGAEKLFF. CDR3 coding DNA: TGTGCCAGCAGCTTACTCGGGCAGGGGGCGGAAAAACTGTTTTTT.

The chain couples TRBV4-1 to TRBJ2-7, with D maybe TRBD2 (6 bases). Trimming took 4 bases from V and 3 from J, leaving 19 bases between them. CDR1 is MGHRA, CDR2 YSYEKL, per germline. The CDR3 is made up of 16 amino acids. The DNA for the CDR3 is TGCGCCAGCAGCCTCCCGGGTAGCGGAGTTGGCTACGAGCAGTACTTC. Protein sequence: CASSLPGSGVGYEQYF.

The chain combines TRBV5-1 with TRBJ2-2; TRBD1 matches 7 bases. CDR1 is SGHRS and CDR2 is YFSETQ in the germline V gene. V lost 0 bases to trimming and J lost 4 bases; unmatched junction nucleotides: 0. The CDR3 length is 14 residues. The CDR3 region has the DNA TGCGCCAGCAGCTTGGAGGGGGCCACCGGGGAGCTGTTTTTT. Amino acids: CASSLEGATGELFF. The variable domain in full, completed from reference TRBV5-1 and TRBJ2-2, reads KAGVTQTPRYLIKTRGQQVTLSCSPISGHRSVSWYQQTPGQGLQFLFEYFSETQRNKGNFPGRFSGRQFSNSRSEMNVSTLELGDSALYLCASSLEGATGELFFGEGSRLTVL.

The chain joins TRBV27 to TRBJ1-2; D is possibly TRBD1 (6 bases). The V gene's germline CDR1 is MNHEY and CDR2 SMNVEV (reference sequence). The CDR3 consists of 14 residues. The V gene lost 0 bases and the J gene lost 4 bases, with 9 bases spanning the gap. This chain's CDR3 is CASSLSGQPYGYTF. The CDR3 DNA sequence: TGTGCCAGCAGTTTATCTGGACAGCCCTATGGCTACACCTTC.

J is TRBJ2-7 and V is TRBV4-3; 7 bases are a match to TRBD2. Germline CDR1 LGHNA, CDR2 YSLEER. The trim removed 0 bases at V and 6 bases at J, leaving 11 bases unmatched. This CDR3 has 16 residues. The CDR3 loop is CASSQDLGGGAGEQYF. CDR3 nucleotide sequence: TGCGCCAGCAGCCAAGATCTGGGGGGGGGAGCAGGCGAGCAGTACTTC.

The V call is TRBV7-2, the J call TRBJ2-3, with TRBD2 matching over 8 bases. This CDR3 comprises 15 residues. V lost 5 bases, J lost 0 bases, and 4 bases stayed unmatched. From germline, CDR1 is SGHTA and CDR2 FQGNSA. CDR3 sequence reads: CASSPSGGSTDTQYF. The CDR3 DNA reads as TGTGCCAGCAGCCCCAGCGGGGGCAGCACAGATACGCAGTATTTT.

The gene calls are TRBV5-1 and TRBJ2-7, with 8 bases that match TRBD1. Per germline, CDR1 SGHRS and CDR2 YFSETQ. CDR3 length equals 15 residues. Trimming removed 1 base from V and 4 bases from J; junction bases left unmatched: 7. CDR3 in amino acids: CASSLSAGGAYEQYF. The CDR3 DNA reads as TGCGCCAGCAGCTTGTCTGCAGGGGGCGCTTACGAGCAGTACTTC.

This clone appeared a single time. This chain joins TRBV11-3 and TRBJ2-2; 8 bases line up with TRBD2. This CDR3 is built from 16 residues. Per germline, CDR1 SGHNT and CDR2 YENEEA. The junction had 8 bases not matched to a gene; V was cut back by 5 bases and J by 3 bases. The CDR3 region has the DNA TGTGCCAGCAGCCGATCTAGCGGGCTCGACACCGGGGAGCTGTTTTTT. This encodes CASSRSSGLDTGELFF.

V usage is TRBV4-1 and J usage is TRBJ1-2; D gene uncertain. Between the trimmed V and J ends, which lost 6 bases and 4 bases, there was a span of 15 bases. CDR3 length: 14 residues. Germline CDR1 MGHRA, CDR2 YSYEKL. CDR3 coding DNA: TGCGCCAGCAGTCCGCCGGGGTCGGGCTATGGCTACACCTTC. This encodes CASSPPGSGYGYTF.

The V and J genes are TRBV18 and TRBJ2-7; 10 bases align to TRBD2. CDR3 length: 15 amino acids. Germline-derived CDR1 and CDR2 are KGHSH and LQKENI. The junction had 2 bases not matched to a gene; V was cut back by 0 bases and J by 3 bases. This CDR3 is CASSPPASGGYEQYF. In DNA, the CDR3 is TGTGCCAGCTCACCACCGGCTAGCGGGGGCTACGAGCAGTACTTC. Based on the CDR3 plus reference TRBV18 and TRBJ2-7, the full variable domain is NAGVMQNPRHLVRRRGQEARLRCSPMKGHSHVYWYRQLPEEGLKFMVYLQKENIIDESGMPKERFSAEFPKEGPSILRIQQVVRGDSAAYFCASSPPASGGYEQYFGPGTRLTVT.

V gene TRBV27 combines with J gene TRBJ2-7; weak D call: TRBD1 (6 bases). CDR1 is MNHEY, CDR2 SMNVEV, per germline (reference sequence). V was cut by 3 bases and J by 4 bases, with 13 bases left in between. The CDR3 runs 14 residues. The CDR3 region has the DNA TGTGCCAGCAGTTTTGGGCAGGGGATGTACGAGCAGTACTTC. Its protein is CASSFGQGMYEQYF.

This clone was observed once. The chain joins TRBV4-2 to TRBJ1-1, with unresolved D. Germline assignment: CDR1 LGHNA and CDR2 YNFKEQ. V dropped 1 base and J dropped 0 bases, with 9 bases sitting between them. This CDR3 contains 15 residues. The CDR3 reads CASSQASQVNTEAFF. CDR3 nucleotides: TGTGCCAGCAGCCAAGCTTCGCAGGTGAACACTGAAGCTTTCTTT.

J is TRBJ1-1 and V is TRBV6-6; possibly TRBD1 for D (6 bases). The CDR3 loop spans 15 amino acids. Germline CDR1 and CDR2: MNHNY and SVGAGI (reference sequence). Deletions cut 0 bases from V and 3 bases from J, with 11 bases between. DNA for the CDR3: TGTGCCAGCAGTTACTCGAACAGGGACCACACTGAAGCTTTCTTT. This gives the protein CASSYSNRDHTEAFF.

The rearrangement links TRBV25-1 to TRBJ1-2, with no clear D. This CDR3 is 13 amino acids long. The germline V gene encodes CDR1 MGHDK and CDR2 SYGVNS. V was clipped by 5 bases and J by 4 bases, with 11 bases between them. The CDR3 is CASSFDTAYGYTF. CDR3 nucleotides: TGTGCCAGCAGTTTCGACACCGCCTATGGCTACACCTTC.

V gene TRBV4-1 combines with J gene TRBJ1-2, with TRBD1 identical over 9 bases. In germline, CDR1 is MGHRA, CDR2 YSYEKL. The CDR3 has 15 amino acids. J gave up 5 bases and V 3 bases, and 7 bases lay outside the gene matches. The DNA for the CDR3 is TGCGCCAGCAGCCAGGGACAGGGCGGCGGGTATGGCTACACCTTC. This sequence encodes CASSQGQGGGYGYTF.